These T cell receptor beta chains were read from a single sample in a study of blood T cell repertoires in COVID-19. Here immunoSEQ multiplex PCR was the method, and the copy in TCRdb shows in-frame clones only, minus some. The sample lists 60,000 to 85,000 clones, 80% seen once, with around 12% in the top ten. Sequenced sample: peripheral blood. These receptors came from a human donor in a cohort sampled during active COVID-19. Each CDR3 is given with its conserved first and last residue. D genes are given only for firm matches. The size field is filled for only some rows; it gives once, few, many or a size class.

j_call clone_size v_call d_call cdr3_aa cdr3_nt
TRBJ2-7 - TRBV21-1 - CASSQEAASYEQYF TGTGCCAGCAGCCAAGAGGCGGCTTCCTACGAGCAGTACTTC
TRBJ1-4 - TRBV24-1 - CATSDPGLSEKLFF TGTGCCACCAGTGACCCAGGGTTGAGTGAAAAACTGTTTTTT
TRBJ2-7 once TRBV3-1/TRBV3-2 - CASSQLRGNEQYF TGTGCCAGCAGCCAATTGAGGGGGAACGAGCAGTACTTC
TRBJ2-3 - TRBV11-2 TRBD2 CASSLDSERGGSPDTQYF TGTGCCAGCAGCTTGGACTCGGAACGCGGGGGGTCACCAGATACGCAGTATTTT
TRBJ2-7 - TRBV12-3/TRBV12-4 TRBD1 CASSVQGRGEQYF TGTGCCAGCAGTGTACAGGGGCGAGGGGAGCAGTACTTC
TRBJ2-1 - TRBV7-8 - CASSLAGQIREQFF TGTGCCAGCAGCTTAGCTGGACAGATTCGGGAGCAGTTCTTC
TRBJ2-5 once TRBV5-8 - CASSWAGGSGETQYF TGTGCCAGCAGCTGGGCTGGGGGCTCGGGTGAGACCCAGTACTTC
TRBJ2-7 once TRBV6-5 - CASTRSKGGDEQYF TGTGCCAGCACGCGATCGAAGGGCGGGGACGAGCAGTACTTC
TRBJ1-6 - TRBV7-3 - CASSSTDGSPLHF TGTGCCAGCAGCTCGACAGATGGATCACCCCTCCACTTT
TRBJ2-5 - TRBV2 - CASSEMDLAPHQWETQYF TGTGCCAGCAGTGAGATGGACTTAGCGCCCCACCAATGGGAGACCCAGTACTTC
TRBJ1-2 - TRBV2 - CASTSGGTNYGYTF TGTGCCAGCACCTCCGGGGGAACTAACTATGGCTACACCTTC
TRBJ1-5 - TRBV7-6 - CASSLFYCREGQPQHF TGTGCCAGCAGCTTATTTTACTGCAGGGAGGGTCAGCCCCAGCATTTT
TRBJ2-3 - TRBV6-6 TRBD2 CASSYSGSFEDTQYF TGTGCCAGCAGCTATAGCGGGAGCTTCGAAGATACGCAGTATTTT
TRBJ2-3 - TRBV4-3 TRBD1 CASSPTGERADTQYF TGCGCCAGCAGCCCGACAGGGGAAAGGGCAGATACGCAGTATTTT
TRBJ1-2 - TRBV14 TRBD1 CASSQDTGVGYGYTF TGTGCCAGCAGCCAAGATACAGGGGTGGGCTATGGCTACACCTTC
TRBJ1-1 - TRBV5-1 - CASRPTVNTEAFF TGCGCCAGCAGGCCTACAGTGAACACTGAAGCTTTCTTT
TRBJ1-5 - TRBV7-2 TRBD1 CASSLGGQGGISRNQPQHF TGTGCCAGCAGCTTGGGGGGACAGGGGGGTATATCGAGGAATCAGCCCCAGCATTTT
TRBJ1-2 few TRBV5-4 - CASSLEAGLSYGYTF TGTGCCAGCAGCTTGGAGGCAGGCCTAAGCTATGGCTACACCTTC
TRBJ1-5 - TRBV12-3/TRBV12-4 - CASSFMNQPQHF TGTGCCAGCAGTTTTATGAATCAGCCCCAGCATTTT
TRBJ2-3 - TRBV7-2 - CASSRPGADTQYF TGTGCCAGCAGCCGGCCAGGGGCAGATACGCAGTATTTT
TRBJ2-3 - TRBV14 - CASSQQPALSTDTQYF TGTGCCAGCAGCCAACAGCCAGCGTTGAGCACAGATACGCAGTATTTT
TRBJ2-5 - TRBV2 TRBD2 CASNPRTGGETQYF TGTGCCAGCAATCCCCGAACGGGGGGAGAGACCCAGTACTTC
TRBJ2-7 - TRBV18 TRBD1 CASSEDRGSSYEQYF TGTGCCAGCTCGGAGGACAGGGGAAGCTCCTACGAGCAGTACTTC
TRBJ1-2 - TRBV19 - CASSISRGQPYGYTF TGTGCCAGTAGTATTTCCAGGGGCCAACCCTATGGCTACACCTTC
TRBJ1-5 once TRBV18 TRBD1 CASSLGQGDRQPQHF TGTGCCAGCTCATTGGGACAGGGAGATCGGCAGCCCCAGCATTTT
TRBJ2-3 once TRBV7-8 - CASSLAKTTDTQYF TGTGCCAGCAGCTTGGCCAAAACAACAGATACGCAGTATTTT
TRBJ2-5 - TRBV19 - CASSGGLQETQYF TGTGCCAGTAGCGGGGGGCTCCAAGAGACCCAGTACTTC
TRBJ1-6 - TRBV6-2/TRBV6-3 - CASSYDGDNSPLHF TGTGCCAGCAGTTACGACGGGGATAATTCACCCCTCCACTTT
TRBJ2-3 - TRBV7-6 TRBD2 CASSSQLAGAVDTQYF TGTGCCAGCAGCTCCCAACTAGCGGGAGCAGTAGATACGCAGTATTTT
TRBJ2-7 - TRBV7-2 - CASSLGPGYEQYF TGTGCCAGCAGCTTAGGGCCAGGCTACGAGCAGTACTTC
TRBJ1-2 - TRBV6-5 - CASSISLSYGYTF TGTGCCAGCAGTATTAGTCTGAGCTATGGCTACACCTTC
TRBJ2-6 - TRBV19 TRBD1 CASTRRGIGGTGGTGANVLTF TGTGCCAGTACCCGGAGAGGGATAGGCGGGACAGGGGGAACTGGGGCCAACGTCCTGACTTTC
TRBJ1-4 - TRBV6-5 TRBD1 CASRSGTGSDEKLFF TGTGCCAGCAGATCCGGGACAGGGTCAGATGAAAAACTGTTTTTT
TRBJ2-6 - TRBV6-2/TRBV6-3 - CASSSRFSGANVLTF TGTGCCAGCAGCTCCCGGTTCTCTGGGGCCAACGTCCTGACTTTC
TRBJ1-1 - TRBV7-9 TRBD1 CASSLGRQGHRGTEAFF TGTGCCAGCAGCTTAGGAAGACAGGGACACCGAGGGACTGAAGCTTTCTTT
TRBJ2-7 - TRBV28 TRBD2 CASSPTSGGNYEQYF TGTGCCAGCAGTCCCACTAGCGGGGGAAACTACGAGCAGTACTTC
TRBJ1-2 - TRBV29-1 - CSVPGESNYGYTF TGCAGCGTCCCCGGGGAAAGTAACTATGGCTACACCTTC
TRBJ1-1 - TRBV3-1/TRBV3-2 - CASSRRDGRGFFF TGTGCCAGCAGCCGGCGGGACGGCCGAGGGTTCTTCTTT
TRBJ2-3 - TRBV7-9 - CASSRTDTQYF TGTGCCAGCAGCCGGACAGATACGCAGTATTTT
TRBJ2-7 - TRBV28 TRBD1 CASSWAGTGSYEQYF TGTGCCAGCAGTTGGGCCGGGACAGGGAGTTACGAGCAGTACTTC
TRBJ1-2 once TRBV3-1/TRBV3-2 TRBD1 CASSQHRGQNYGYTF TGTGCCAGCAGCCAACACAGGGGACAAAACTATGGCTACACCTTC
TRBJ2-1 once TRBV25-1 TRBD1 CASRADRATYNEQFF TGTGCCAGCAGGGCGGACAGGGCGACCTACAATGAGCAGTTCTTC
TRBJ2-3 - TRBV5-4 - CASSLDRDTQYF TGTGCCAGCAGCTTGGACAGAGATACGCAGTATTTT
TRBJ2-1 - TRBV3-1/TRBV3-2 - CAGLPGQGEDEQFF TGTGCCGGACTACCTGGGCAGGGGGAGGATGAGCAGTTCTTC
TRBJ2-1 - TRBV9 - CASSVTVGAYNEQFF TGTGCCAGCAGCGTAACGGTGGGAGCCTACAATGAGCAGTTCTTC
TRBJ1-1 - TRBV19 - CASSIGGEKAFF TGTGCCAGTAGTATAGGCGGGGAAAAAGCTTTCTTT
TRBJ1-4 - TRBV5-6 - CASSSSTEFNEKLFF TGTGCCAGCAGCAGTTCGACGGAGTTCAATGAAAAACTGTTTTTT
TRBJ2-7 - TRBV11-1 - CASSLVRQGGRYEQYF TGTGCCAGCAGCTTAGTTCGTCAGGGGGGACGCTACGAGCAGTACTTC
TRBJ1-6 - TRBV6-5 TRBD1 CASSSQGAPDSPLHF TGTGCCAGCAGTTCACAGGGGGCGCCGGATTCACCCCTCCACTTT
TRBJ2-3 few TRBV15 - CATTTGSGRNTQYF TGTGCCACCACGACCGGTTCGGGGAGGAATACGCAGTATTTT
TRBJ1-3 - TRBV6-5 - CASSSGQHSSGNTIYF TGTGCCAGCAGTTCTGGACAGCACTCCTCTGGAAACACCATATATTTT
TRBJ1-1 - TRBV14 - CASSQEYRQRYTEAFF TGTGCCAGCAGCCAAGAGTACCGCCAACGGTACACTGAAGCTTTCTTT
TRBJ2-7 - TRBV6-6 TRBD1 CASSWDRDYEQYF TGTGCCAGCAGTTGGGACAGGGACTACGAGCAGTACTTC
TRBJ2-1 - TRBV5-1 TRBD1 CASSLIGTGTNEQFF TGCGCCAGCAGCTTGATCGGGACAGGGACCAATGAGCAGTTCTTC
TRBJ2-2 - TRBV27 TRBD1 CASSQGQEYTGELFF TGTGCCAGCAGTCAGGGACAGGAATACACCGGGGAGCTGTTTTTT
TRBJ2-3 - TRBV5-1 TRBD2 CASTLGGRSTDTQYF TGCGCCAGCACCTTAGGCGGGAGAAGCACAGATACGCAGTATTTT
TRBJ1-1 - TRBV25-1 - CASSVDSHPDTEAFF TGTGCCAGCAGTGTAGACAGTCACCCCGACACTGAAGCTTTCTTT
TRBJ1-3 - TRBV11-2 - CASSAHRSGNTIYF TGTGCCAGCAGCGCCCACAGGAGTGGAAACACCATATATTTT
TRBJ2-3 - TRBV21-1 - CASSKVRPWREADTQYF TGTGCCAGCAGCAAAGTGAGGCCTTGGCGGGAGGCAGATACGCAGTATTTT
TRBJ2-1 - TRBV4-1 TRBD2 CASSQESLVYGGATNEQFF TGCGCCAGCAGCCAAGAGAGTTTAGTGTACGGGGGGGCCACAAATGAGCAGTTCTTC